This TCR beta chain stems from a study of tumor-infiltrating lymphocytes in primary liver carcinoma. Study information: Regardless of tissue type, samples showed similar yields of roughly 3.65 to 8 million productive TCRbeta reads.

This CDR3 is built from 15 residues. Germline CDR1 is MNHNS and CDR2 is SASEGT. Total RNA amounting to around 450 ng was the source from which TCR beta cDNA was made with a constant-region primer. The TCR beta library was amplified through three nested multiplex PCR rounds in a modified ARM-PCR procedure. Forward primers for TRBV1-TRBV30 and a C-beta reverse primer served the first two PCR rounds, at about 10 cycles each. TCRdb redid the calling of the multiplex PCR reads with MiXCR, one entry per CDR3 protein. The table includes under 200,000 distinct CDR3 sequences, about 82% detected once. General observations from the study: A significantly higher top-250-clone fraction was recorded for tumors than for blood (p = 0.039).

In the case of this clonotype: As yet, its antigen is unknown. The junction and the germline gene differ at one end; a read error may be behind it.

Co-extracting RNA and DNA was done with about 20-34 mg of unsorted bulk tissue as input. Surgical resection treated primary liver carcinoma in the patients. The study sampled five separate regions from each tumor. This sequence originates from a man aged 35 to 55 with primary liver carcinoma and hepatitis B virus infection. Sample: tumor tissue from primary liver carcinoma. The chain uses TRBV6-1 and TRBJ2-5; 7 bases are a match to TRBD2. The CDR3 bases are TGTACCAGCAGTGTTCAAGCGGGGTACCAAGAGACCCAGTACTTC. Protein product: CTSSVQAGYQETQYF.